One sample yielded the 17 T cell receptor beta chains listed below, sequenced in a study of cytomegalovirus exposure and HLA in healthy donors. Both 60 Vbeta primers and 13 Jbeta primers went into the PCR. Generated by immunoSEQ multiplex PCR, the TCRdb table keeps only in-frame clones and is missing some. This sample yields over 75,000 clones, of which around nine tenths are seen a single time; roughly 9% belongs to the top ten. The sample was PBMCs. All receptors derive from a man aged 30 to 39 in good health and CMV-seropositive.

The chain recombines TRBV5-1 with TRBJ2-5; 7 nucleotides line up with TRBD2. The CDR3 is made up of 17 amino acids. Germline V lookup: CDR1 SGHRS, CDR2 YFSETQ. Trimming at V came to 3 bases and at J to 8 bases, leaving 19 bases not matched to a gene. The CDR3, as DNA: TGCGCCAGCAGCTCCGACAGAAATCTAGCGGATTCGACAACCCAGTACTTC. This translates into CASSSDRNLADSTTQYF.

The chain combines TRBV29-1 with TRBJ2-5; TRBD1 matches 11 bases. This CDR3 region has 15 residues. The V gene end was trimmed by 4 bases and the J gene end by 2 bases; junction bases not matched to a gene: 6. Germline V gives CDR1 SQVTM, CDR2 ANQGSEA. The CDR3 is CSVGHGTGGQETQYF. The DNA for the CDR3 is TGCAGCGTTGGACACGGGACAGGGGGACAAGAGACCCAGTACTTC. The full variable domain, rest sourced from reference TRBV29-1 and TRBJ2-5, is SAVISQKPSRDICQRGTSLTIQCQVDSQVTMMFWYRQQPGQSLTLIATANQGSEATYESGFVIDKFPISRPNLTFSTLTVSNMSPEDSSIYLCSVGHGTGGQETQYFGPGTRLLVL.

The chain combines TRBV19 with TRBJ2-6, with TRBD1 matching 7 bases. The CDR3 loop spans 15 amino acids. Trimming cost V 6 bases and J 2 bases; bases outside gene matches: 4. Germline-derived CDR1 and CDR2 are LNHDA and SQIVND (reference sequence). The CDR3 sequence is CASRADRAGANVLTF. The CDR3 nucleotides are TGTGCCAGTAGAGCAGACAGGGCTGGGGCCAACGTCCTGACTTTC.

The chain links TRBV7-3 to TRBJ1-1; D not resolved. The germline gives CDR1 SGHTA, CDR2 FQGTGA. The CDR3 is 14 residues long. V lost 2 bases, J lost 2 bases, and 9 bases lay in between. CDR3 residues: CASSLSGVNTEAFF. DNA for the CDR3: TGTGCCAGCAGCTTATCCGGAGTTAACACTGAAGCTTTCTTT. The complete variable domain, with remaining parts taken from reference TRBV7-3 and TRBJ1-1, reads GAGVSQTPSNKVTEKGKYVELRCDPISGHTALYWYRQSLGQGPEFLIYFQGTGAADDSGLPNDRFFAVRPEGSVSTLKIQRTERGDSAVYLCASSLSGVNTEAFFGQGTRLTVV.

V gene TRBV27 combines with J gene TRBJ2-6, with D uncertain. Trimming removed 2 bases from V and 1 base from J, with 18 bases in between. The V gene's germline CDR1 is MNHEY and CDR2 SMNVEV (reference sequence). The CDR3 is 19 amino acids. CDR3 region: CASSLRQVQGLSGANVLTF. DNA of the CDR3: TGTGCCAGCAGTTTACGGCAGGTCCAAGGCCTTTCTGGGGCCAACGTCCTGACTTTC.

The chain employs TRBV9 and TRBJ2-2; 7 nucleotides match TRBD1. This CDR3 is 18 amino acids long. After removal of 3 bases from V and 0 bases from J, the junction contained 11 bases not matched to a gene. Germline CDR1 reads SGDLS; CDR2 reads YYNGEE. The CDR3 protein is CASSGGGRQGSNTGELFF. CDR3 DNA: TGTGCCAGCAGCGGAGGAGGCAGACAGGGCTCGAACACCGGGGAGCTGTTTTTT.

J is TRBJ2-7 and V is TRBV19; the D gene is possibly TRBD2 (5 bases). This CDR3 comprises 15 residues. Germline CDR1 reads LNHDA; CDR2 reads SQIVND (reference sequence). Trimming took 6 bases from V and 0 from J, leaving 15 bases between them. CDR3 sequence (DNA): TGTGCCAGTAGGCAAGATCGGGGAAGCTCCTACGAGCAGTACTTC. This codes for CASRQDRGSSYEQYF.

CDR3: CASSLLYGGDGYTF. DNA of the CDR3: TGCGCCAGCAGCCTCCTTTACGGGGGGGACGGCTACACCTTC. The rearrangement links TRBV5-1 to TRBJ1-2; weak D call: TRBD1 (5 bases). The length of the CDR3 is 14 residues. Germline-derived CDR1 and CDR2 are SGHRS and YFSETQ. V lost 4 bases and J 8 bases, leaving 18 bases between the germline ends.

The rearrangement uses TRBV9 and TRBJ2-1, with 14 bases lining up with TRBD2. V was pared by 4 bases and J by 0 bases, with 3 bases of the junction left unmatched. The CDR3 totals 17 residues. In germline, CDR1 is SGDLS, CDR2 YYNGEE. CDR3 DNA sequence: TGTGCCAGCAGCCCGGGGACTAGCGGGAGCTCCTACAATGAGCAGTTCTTC. Translated, it gives CASSPGTSGSSYNEQFF.

This clone was seen once. The chain has TRBV25-1 and TRBJ1-2; the match to TRBD1 covers 11 bases. CDR1 is MGHDK and CDR2 is SYGVNS in the germline V gene. The CDR3 consists of 15 residues. J was trimmed by 6 bases and V by 2 bases; bases with no gene match: 5. CDR3 in DNA: TGTGCCAGCAGTGAACTACCGGGACAGGGGGATGGCTACACCTTC. Its protein product is CASSELPGQGDGYTF.

This CDR3 is CASSFLRADEQYF. CDR3 nucleotide sequence: TGTGCCAGCAGTTTTCTGAGGGCAGACGAGCAGTACTTC. This rearrangement joins TRBV27 to TRBJ2-7; D may be TRBD2 (5 bases). V lost 3 bases to trimming and J lost 5 bases, with 11 bases between them. Per germline, CDR1 MNHEY and CDR2 SMNVEV (reference sequence). The CDR3 covers 13 residues.

This clone was seen a few times. The gene calls are TRBV5-3 and TRBJ2-3; TRBD2 matches 15 bases. TRBV5-3 is an open reading frame, and its role is uncertain. The V segment lost 4 bases and the J segment 9 bases; nucleotides outside the gene matches: 12. This CDR3 is 17 amino acids long. In DNA form, the CDR3 reads TGTGCCAGAAGCATATATCCTGGACTAGCGGGAGGGGGGACGCAGTATTTT. It specifies CARSIYPGLAGGGTQYF.

This clone was picked up one time. The chain carries TRBV14 and TRBJ2-1; D is unclear. The length of the CDR3 is 18 residues. Trimming cost V 1 base and J 2 bases, with 18 bases left between them. Germline V gives CDR1 SGHDN, CDR2 FVKESK. CDR3 coding DNA: TGTGCCAGCAGCCAAGGATGGCCTGGTCAGGCCGCCTACAATGAGCAGTTCTTC. This translates into CASSQGWPGQAAYNEQFF.

The CDR3, as DNA: TGTGCCAGCAGCCTCGACAGGCGCCCCCCCACAGATACGCAGTATTTT. This sequence encodes CASSLDRRPPTDTQYF. This rearrangement joins TRBV7-2 to TRBJ2-3; TRBD1 might be the D (6 bases). The CDR3 has 16 residues. Germline V gene lookup returns CDR1 SGHTA and CDR2 FQGNSA. The V end was cut by 5 bases, the J end by 2 bases, with 17 bases between.

The chain is built from TRBV10-3 and TRBJ2-3, with 9 bases that match TRBD2. The length of the CDR3 is 14 residues. Germline V gene sequence: CDR1 ENHRY, CDR2 SYGVKD. V trimming: 10 bases; J trimming: 0 bases; junction bases outside the gene matches: 5. The CDR3 here is CATRSGRSTDTQYF. In DNA, the CDR3 is TGTGCCACCCGTAGCGGGAGAAGCACAGATACGCAGTATTTT.

This chain links TRBV19 with TRBJ2-3; perhaps TRBD2 as D (5 bases). In germline, CDR1 is LNHDA, CDR2 SQIVND (reference sequence). V was clipped by 3 bases and J by 0 bases, with 10 bases between them. The CDR3 is 15 amino acids. This CDR3 is CASSMDGGSTDTQYF. CDR3 sequence (DNA): TGTGCCAGTAGTATGGACGGCGGGAGCACAGATACGCAGTATTTT.

In its sample, this clone was seen a few times. The chain recombines TRBV5-1 with TRBJ1-5, with 10 bases that match TRBD1. CDR3 size: 14 residues. V dropped 3 bases and J dropped 7; count of bases not matched to a gene: 4. Germline CDR1 and CDR2: SGHRS and YFSETQ. The CDR3 DNA reads as TGCGCCAGCAGCTCGGGGACAGGGGAACAGCCCCAGCATTTT. This translates into CASSSGTGEQPQHF.